The clone carrying this T cell receptor (beta chain) was found a few times. The antigen remains unidentified. These data belong to a study of CD8 T cells in ankylosing spondylitis. Study results and caveats: Reports of some motif variants in reactive arthritis synovial fluid and blood predate this one. Ankylosing spondylitis blood appeared to carry a characteristic TCR beta motif of roughly eight highly homologous variants. As reported, disease-linked clones showed significant enrichment in matched ankylosing spondylitis synovial fluid. CD8+ by phenotype, disease-linked clones were relatively rare in peripheral blood.

V was clipped by 3 bases and J by 2 bases, with 12 bases between them. Germline values: CDR1 SGDLS, CDR2 YYNGEE. This CDR3 is 14 amino acids long. Generation of TCR beta libraries employed quantitative 5'-RACE incorporating molecular barcodes. Each CDR3 protein gets one entry after TCRdb re-called the 5' RACE reads with MiXCR. The sample consists of around 220,000 distinct CDR3 sequences, about 18% of them appearing once. The chain combines TRBV9 with TRBJ2-7; tentatively, D is TRBD1 (6 bases). The specimen sequenced was blood, either unsorted or a sorted T cell fraction (not recorded which). The clonotype comes from a male donor with ankylosing spondylitis. CDR3 nucleotides: TGTGCCAGCAGCGCCCAGACAGGAGCCTACGAGCAGTACTTC. Residues: CASSAQTGAYEQYF.